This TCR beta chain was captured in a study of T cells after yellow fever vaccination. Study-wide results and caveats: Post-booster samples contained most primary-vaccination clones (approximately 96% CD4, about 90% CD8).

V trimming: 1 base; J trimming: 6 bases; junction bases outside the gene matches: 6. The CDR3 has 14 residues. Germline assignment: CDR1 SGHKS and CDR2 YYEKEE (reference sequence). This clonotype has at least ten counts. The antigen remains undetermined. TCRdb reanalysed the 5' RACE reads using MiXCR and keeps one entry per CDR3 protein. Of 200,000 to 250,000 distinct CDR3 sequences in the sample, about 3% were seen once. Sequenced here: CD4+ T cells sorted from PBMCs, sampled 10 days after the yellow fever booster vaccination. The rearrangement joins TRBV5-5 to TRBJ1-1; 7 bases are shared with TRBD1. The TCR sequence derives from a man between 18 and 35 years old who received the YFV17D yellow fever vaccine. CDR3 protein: CASSLWQGGSEAFF. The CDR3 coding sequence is TGTGCCAGCAGCTTGTGGCAGGGGGGATCTGAAGCTTTCTTT.